This T cell receptor (beta chain) was sequenced during a study of Graves' ophthalmopathy and Graves' hyperthyroidism. Amplification from RNA transcripts yielded the TCR beta CDR3 regions. HTBI-primed first-round RT-PCR preceded second-round multiplex PCR. Each CDR3 protein gets one entry after TCRdb re-called the multiplex PCR reads with MiXCR. The table lists hundreds of thousands of distinct CDR3 sequences, 22% of them singletons. The sample holds many counts of this clonotype. A diagnosis was made from clinical symptoms together with serum thyroxine, TRAb, thyroid ultrasound and orbital computed tomography. The CDR3 totals 14 residues. With 2 bases clipped from V and 4 bases from J, the junction kept 4 bases outside the gene matches.

The chain uses TRBV12-3 or TRBV12-4 and TRBJ2-7; the match to TRBD1 covers 8 bases. Sequenced material: peripheral blood. The clonotype comes from a young woman with stable Graves' hyperthyroidism. Some clones in this sample may be carry-over from other donors' samples. Here the CDR3 reads CASSLSTGVYEQYF. The CDR3 region has the DNA TGTGCCAGCAGTTTATCGACAGGGGTGTACGAGCAGTACTTC.